A selection of T cell receptor beta chains follows, all from one sample in a study of identical twins. Via MiXCR, TCRdb re-called the 5' RACE reads, giving one row per CDR3 protein. The table records roughly 230,000 distinct CDR3 sequences, about 8.3% of them present only once. The same data also went into a second study, on yellow fever vaccine responses in identical twins.

The sample was CD8+ T cells sorted from blood. The receptors here all came from a woman under 30 in good health. CDR3s include the opening cysteine and the closing phenylalanine or tryptophan. A D gene is named only where the DNA matches it firmly. Rows give clone size only sometimes, using once, few, many, or a class for an expanded clone.

>many|TRBV7-8|TRBJ2-7|TRBD1
CASSLEMTGGSYEQYF
TGTGCCAGCAGCTTAGAAATGACAGGGGGGTCGTACGAGCAGTACTTC
>few|TRBV29-1|TRBJ2-5|-
CSVAQVGGAETQYF
TGCAGCGTCGCCCAGGTGGGGGGCGCAGAGACCCAGTACTTC
>many|TRBV19|TRBJ2-7|TRBD1
CASSATGGAYEQYF
TGTGCCAGTAGTGCCACAGGGGGAGCCTACGAGCAGTACTTC
>many|TRBV6-5|TRBJ2-2|-
CASSFRQNTGELFF
TGTGCCAGCAGTTTTAGACAGAACACCGGGGAGCTGTTTTTT
>many|TRBV11-1|TRBJ2-7|-
CASSPKRFSSYEQYF
TGTGCCAGCAGCCCGAAGAGGTTCAGCTCCTACGAGCAGTACTTC
>few|TRBV4-3|TRBJ2-3|TRBD1
CASSQEMGRGSDTQYF
TGCGCCAGCAGCCAAGAGATGGGCAGGGGGTCGGATACGCAGTATTTT
>few|TRBV20-1|TRBJ2-1|-
CSARVEELLVYNEQFF
TGCAGTGCTAGAGTGGAGGAACTTTTGGTCTACAATGAGCAGTTCTTC
>-|TRBV11-2|TRBJ2-3|-
CASSLRSFFYTDTQYF
TGTGCCAGCAGCCTGAGAAGCTTCTTCTACACAGATACGCAGTATTTT
>-|TRBV20-1|TRBJ2-7|-
CSAPIRNEAGISYEQYF
TGCAGTGCTCCTATTCGCAACGAGGCAGGGATTTCCTACGAGCAGTACTTC
>-|TRBV10-3|TRBJ1-1|-
CAISESAGLNTEAFF
TGTGCCATCAGTGAGTCGGCGGGCTTGAACACTGAAGCTTTCTTT